Below, 10 T cell receptor beta chains from the same sample are listed, as sequenced in a study of blood T cell repertoires in COVID-19. Some clones are missing from TCRdb's copy, which holds only in-frame ones; the method was immunoSEQ multiplex PCR. The profile covers about 240,000 clones, with more than 75% appearing a single time and about an eighth taken by the ten largest. The sequencing sample was made of peripheral blood. These receptors were taken from a woman in her sixties or seventies with active or convalescent COVID-19.

The V call is TRBV19, the J call TRBJ2-7; D possibly corresponds to TRBD1 (5 bases). V was shortened by 6 bases and J by 3 bases, with 15 bases between the two germline ends. Germline V gene sequence: CDR1 LNHDA, CDR2 SQIVND (reference sequence). The CDR3 spans 14 residues. The CDR3 is CASRMTVSRYEQYF. The CDR3 nucleotides read TGTGCCAGTAGAATGACAGTCTCCCGCTACGAGCAGTACTTC.

The chain carries TRBV5-6 and TRBJ2-7, with 9 nucleotides matching TRBD1. This CDR3 spans 14 amino acids. Per germline, CDR1 SGHDT and CDR2 YYEEEE. V lost 0 bases, J lost 13 bases, and 11 bases stayed unmatched. The CDR3 DNA sequence: TGTGCCAGCAGCTTGGGGGGACAGGGTGTTAGTGACTACTTC. The encoded protein is CASSLGGQGVSDYF.

At least ten counts were recorded for this clone. The chain uses TRBV10-3 and TRBJ2-5; D perhaps matches TRBD1 (5 bases). CDR3 length equals 15 residues. V lost 4 bases to trimming and J lost 4 bases, with 16 bases between them. CDR1 ENHRY and CDR2 SYGVKD come from the germline V gene. DNA for the CDR3: TGTGCCATCAGTGTACAAGGCAGGGATGCAGAGACCCAGTACTTC. Translation: CAISVQGRDAETQYF.

The chain couples TRBV18 to TRBJ1-2; 10 nucleotides line up with TRBD1. Germline CDR1 reads KGHSH; CDR2 reads LQKENI. With V trimmed by 3 bases and J by 2 bases, 6 bases remained unmatched. The CDR3 sequence is 16 residues long. CDR3 DNA: TGTGCCAGCTCACCCTCGACAGGGGGCCCCAACTATGGCTACACCTTC. It encodes CASSPSTGGPNYGYTF.

The rearrangement joins TRBV10-3 to TRBJ2-7; D unclear. V was clipped by 3 bases and J by 2 bases, with 5 bases between them. The CDR3 contains 12 residues. Germline CDR1 and CDR2: ENHRY and SYGVKD. DNA for the CDR3: TGTGCCATCAGTGACGGTCCCTACGAGCAGTACTTC. Its protein is CAISDGPYEQYF.

The genes are TRBV6-5 and TRBJ1-2; 9 nucleotides match TRBD1. CDR3 length: 15 amino acids. The V gene's germline CDR1 is MNHEY and CDR2 SVGAGI. The V and J ends lost 8 bases and 6 bases, in that order; junction bases with no gene match: 13. The CDR3 here is CASSLGDRAVNGYTF. CDR3 bases: TGTGCCAGCTCCCTGGGGGACAGGGCCGTGAATGGCTACACCTTC.

V is TRBV30 and J is TRBJ2-7; 7 positions match TRBD1. V shed 3 bases, J shed 2 bases, and the junction held 10 bases outside the gene matches. The CDR3 loop spans 15 amino acids. Per the germline V gene, CDR1 is GTSNPN and CDR2 is SVGIG (reference sequence). The CDR3 bases are TGTGCCTGGAGGAACAACAGGGGACCCCCCTACGAGCAGTACTTC. It yields the protein CAWRNNRGPPYEQYF.

This clone has a single count. This sequence joins TRBV19 and TRBJ1-2; D might be TRBD1 (6 bases). Germline CDR1 reads LNHDA; CDR2 reads SQIVND (reference sequence). This CDR3 is 12 amino acids long. V gave up 6 bases and J gave up 5 bases, with 10 bases separating them. This chain's CDR3 is CASSHRDYGYTF. In nucleotides, the CDR3 is TGTGCCAGTAGCCACAGGGATTATGGCTACACCTTC.

In its sample, this clone was seen a few times. This chain connects TRBV5-6 to TRBJ2-3; 8 nucleotides agree with TRBD2. This CDR3 region has 16 residues. The J segment lost 2 bases and the V segment lost 0 bases, leaving 5 bases of the junction unmatched. The germline CDR1 and CDR2 sequences are SGHDT and YYEEEE. In DNA, the CDR3 is TGTGCCAGCAGCTTGGCTACTAGCGGATACACAGATACGCAGTATTTT. Translated, it gives CASSLATSGYTDTQYF.

The genes are TRBV6-2 or TRBV6-3 and TRBJ2-2; the match to TRBD1 covers 10 bases. Unmatched junction bases numbered 4, after V lost 2 bases and J lost 4 bases. The CDR3 spans 16 residues. The germline CDR1 and CDR2 sequences are MNHEY and SVGEGT. The CDR3 bases are TGTGCCAGCAGTTACCACAGGACAGGGGGCACCGGGGAGCTGTTTTTT. As protein: CASSYHRTGGTGELFF.